This TCR beta chain was sequenced during a study of regulatory and conventional T cells in RAG deficiency. The germline V gene has CDR1 MGHRA and CDR2 YSYEKL. The CDR3 is 16 amino acids. V lost 4 bases and J lost 4; bases outside the gene matches: 10. This clone was counted a few times. Other DNA sequences in this specimen translate into the identical CDR3. Assay used: immunoSEQ multiplex PCR; TCRdb lists only in-frame clones, some missing. The sample carries 25,000 to 35,000 clones, approximately 90% recorded once. These data also formed part of another study, on regulatory T cells. That source reports: Amplification used 52 TRBV primers and 13 TRBJ primers.

The chain employs TRBV4-1 and TRBJ2-7; 10 bases line up with TRBD2. Sequenced material: CD8+ T cells sorted from blood. The receptor's source is a human donor in good health. Here the CDR3 DNA reads TGCGCCAGCAGCCCCCAGATAGCGGGGGGCGAATACGAGCAGTACTTC. It specifies CASSPQIAGGEYEQYF.